The next 6 T cell receptor beta chains were all read from a single sample in a study of ipilimumab plus nivolumab after autologous stem cell transplantation. The repertoire was sequenced with immunoSEQ multiplex PCR; TCRdb's copy has only in-frame clones and lacks some. The top ten hold roughly 25% of the sample, which has 20,000 to 25,000 clones, nearly 75% seen once. The specimen comprised PBMCs, sampled in a trial of ipilimumab plus nivolumab as post-transplant consolidation. These receptors were obtained from a male donor with diffuse large B-cell lymphoma.

The rearrangement uses TRBV19 and TRBJ2-2, with a possible D match to TRBD2 (7 bases). Trimming shortened V by 5 bases and J by 5 bases, and 18 bases separated the two germline ends. The length of the CDR3 is 16 residues. Germline-derived CDR1 and CDR2 are LNHDA and SQIVND (reference sequence). CDR3 bases: TGTGCCAGTAGTTATTTAACAGGGAGGGGGACCGGGGAGCTGTTTTTT. As protein: CASSYLTGRGTGELFF. The whole variable domain, filled in from reference TRBV19 and TRBJ2-2, reads DGGITQSPKYLFRKEGQNVTLSCEQNLNHDAMYWYRQDPGQGLRLIYYSQIVNDFQKGDIAEGYSVSREKKESFPLTVTSAQKNPTAFYLCASSYLTGRGTGELFFGEGSRLTVL.

The chain combines TRBV16 with TRBJ2-3, with TRBD2 matching over 8 bases. CDR3 length: 15 amino acids. Per the germline V gene, CDR1 is KGHSY and CDR2 is FQNENV. V gave up 4 bases and J gave up 0 bases; unmatched junction bases: 3. CDR3 in amino acids: CASSPTSGSTDTQYF. The CDR3 region has the DNA TGTGCCAGCAGCCCCACTAGCGGTAGCACAGATACGCAGTATTTT.

CDR3: CASSSRTSGGIQETQYF. The CDR3 coding sequence is TGTGCCAGTAGTTCAAGGACTAGCGGGGGAATCCAAGAGACCCAGTACTTC. V usage is TRBV19 and J usage is TRBJ2-5; 13 bases are a match to TRBD2. The germline V gene encodes CDR1 LNHDA and CDR2 SQIVND (reference sequence). Trimming took 5 bases from V and 1 from J; bases not matched to a gene: 7. The CDR3 has 17 residues.

The genes are TRBV7-2 and TRBJ2-5, with no clear D. Trimming shortened V by 0 bases and J by 0 bases, and 8 bases separated the two germline ends. Germline V lookup: CDR1 SGHTA, CDR2 FQGNSA. The CDR3 is 15 residues long. CDR3 coding DNA: TGTGCCAGCAGCTTAGCCCACTCGTACCAAGAGACCCAGTACTTC. Protein product: CASSLAHSYQETQYF.

The CDR3 loop is CASRAPGGEQFF. CDR3 sequence (DNA): TGTGCCAGCAGGGCCCCGGGGGGTGAGCAGTTCTTC. This chain links TRBV5-5 with TRBJ2-1; 7 bases match TRBD2. The V gene end was trimmed by 5 bases and the J gene end by 9 bases; junction bases not matched to a gene: 5. In germline, CDR1 is SGHKS, CDR2 YYEKEE (reference sequence). CDR3 length: 12 amino acids.

The count of this clone is one. This chain links TRBV19 with TRBJ2-3, with a tentative D call TRBD2 (6 bases). The CDR3 covers 14 residues. Germline V gene lookup returns CDR1 LNHDA and CDR2 SQIVND (reference sequence). V lost 7 bases and J 1 base, leaving 12 bases between the germline ends. The chain's CDR3 is CASNERRGTDTQYF. DNA of the CDR3: TGTGCCAGTAATGAGCGGAGGGGCACAGATACGCAGTATTTT.